Shown below are 28 T cell receptor beta chains from a single sample sequenced in a study of tumor-infiltrating lymphocytes in primary liver carcinoma. The authors made TCR beta cDNA from approximately 500 ng total RNA with a constant-region primer. ARM-PCR was slightly modified, and three nested multiplex PCR rounds with it gave rise to the TCR beta libraries. The first two PCR rounds, roughly 9 cycles each, used TRBV1-TRBV30 forward primers and a C-beta reverse primer. TCRdb reanalysed the multiplex PCR reads using MiXCR and keeps one entry per CDR3 protein. The sample includes 200,000 or so distinct CDR3 sequences, almost 65% of them seen just once. Blood RNA originated from unsorted whole blood, with germline DNA additionally extracted. Sequencing was carried out using peripheral blood. Receptor source: a woman in her fifties or sixties with primary liver carcinoma and hepatitis B virus infection.

This clonotype occurred a few times. Just one base apart from a much larger clone, this may be a read error. CDR3 residues: CANSQGGQGDKKLFF. CDR3 coding DNA: TGTGCCAACAGCCAGGGGGGACAGGGGGATAAAAAACTGTTTTTT. The chain carries TRBV4-2 and TRBJ1-4, with TRBD1 matching over 11 bases. In germline, CDR1 is LGHNA, CDR2 YNFKEQ. The CDR3 extends over 15 amino acids.

With regard to this clonotype: A junction boundary mismatches the germline segment, possibly from a read error. The chain has TRBV6-5 and TRBJ1-4; the D is unclear. CDR3 length equals 14 residues. Germline CDR1 reads MNHEY; CDR2 reads SVGAGI. DNA for the CDR3: TGTGCCAGCAGAGCAACAGCAACAAATGGAAAACTGTTTTTT. This sequence encodes CASRATATNGKLFF.

The CDR3 reads CASSLRVGATNEKLFF. The DNA for the CDR3 is TGCGCCAGCAGCTTACGGGTCGGGGCAACTAATGAAAAACTGTTTTTT. V gene TRBV5-1 combines with J gene TRBJ1-4, with D hard to call. Germline values: CDR1 SGHRS, CDR2 YFSETQ. The ends were cut back, 2 bases at V and 0 bases at J, with 11 bases in the middle. The CDR3 has 16 residues.

This chain uses TRBV6-1 with TRBJ2-3, with 10 bases that match TRBD2. The CDR3 runs to 15 residues. Trimming removed 7 bases from V and 7 bases from J; junction bases left unmatched: 11. CDR1 and CDR2 (germline): MNHNS, SASEGT. The CDR3 coding sequence is TGTGCCAGCAATGGAGCGGGTAGCGGGAGGAATACGCAGTATTTT. The encoded protein is CASNGAGSGRNTQYF.

Notes on this clonotype: One junction end does not reproduce the germline sequence, and a read error may be involved. The chain links TRBV11-2 to TRBJ2-1; D unclear. The CDR3 is 16 amino acids. Germline assignment: CDR1 SGHAT and CDR2 FQNNGV. CDR3 DNA: TGTGCCAGTAGCTTAGGTTTTCTAACTGACTACAATGAGCAGTTCTTC. Its protein product is CASSLGFLTDYNEQFF.

With respect to this clonotype: A junction boundary mismatches the germline segment, possibly from a read error. The gene calls are TRBV7-8 and TRBJ1-2, with D hard to call. Germline lookup yields CDR1 SGHVS and CDR2 FQNEAQ. The CDR3 has 16 residues. The CDR3 DNA follows: TGTGCCAGCTGCTTATCGTCTCTGGAATCTAACTATGGCTACACCTTC. It yields the protein CASCLSSLESNYGYTF.

This clonotype was counted a single time. This likely comes from a read error, as the CDR3 has no conserved phenylalanine or tryptophan at its end. The chain uses TRBV29-1 and TRBJ2-2; 7 bases align to TRBD1. The CDR3 runs to 13 residues. The germline V gene encodes CDR1 SQVTM and CDR2 ANQGSEA. CDR3 sequence reads: CSARTGNTWELFL. The CDR3 DNA sequence: TGCAGCGCACGGACAGGCAACACCTGGGAGCTGTTTTTG.

This clonotype has only one observation. This sequence joins TRBV6-1 and TRBJ2-7, with TRBD2 as a possible D gene (6 bases). This CDR3 has 14 amino acids. V gave up 9 bases and J gave up 0 bases, with 15 bases separating them. The V gene's germline CDR1 is MNHNS and CDR2 SASEGT. The CDR3 reads CARSSYGGSYEQYF. CDR3 in DNA: TGTGCCAGAAGTTCGTACGGGGGCTCCTACGAGCAGTACTTC.

The V call is TRBV5-1, the J call TRBJ1-5, with 8 bases fitting TRBD1. After removal of 1 base from V and 3 bases from J, the junction contained 6 bases not matched to a gene. Germline lookup yields CDR1 SGHRS and CDR2 YFSETQ. This CDR3 region has 16 residues. The CDR3 sequence is CASSLTGGGDNQPQHF. CDR3 bases: TGCGCCAGCAGCTTGACAGGGGGAGGTGACAATCAGCCCCAGCATTTT.

The chain joins TRBV30 to TRBJ2-3; the D gene is possibly TRBD2 (5 bases). Deletions cut 1 base from V and 2 bases from J, with 16 bases between. Germline loops: CDR1 GTSNPN, CDR2 SVGIG (reference sequence). This CDR3 spans 16 amino acids. CDR3 bases: TGTGCCTGGAGTGCCTCGCGGGCAGGCCACACAGATACGCAGTATTTT. Residues: CAWSASRAGHTDTQYF. The full variable domain, completed using reference TRBV30 and TRBJ2-3, is SQTIHQWPATLVQPVGSPLSLECTVEGTSNPNLYWYRQAAGRGLQLLFYSVGIGQISSEVPQNLSASRPQDRQFILSSKKLLLSDSGFYLCAWSASRAGHTDTQYFGPGTRLTVL.

In this sample, this clonotype turned up many times. J is TRBJ1-3 and V is TRBV5-5; D not resolved. The germline gives CDR1 SGHKS, CDR2 YYEKEE (reference sequence). Trimming left V 0 bases short and J 4 bases short, with 14 bases between. The CDR3 length is 16 residues. Written as DNA, the CDR3 is TGTGCCAGCAGCTTGGAGGGTGCCCGTTGGGGAAACACCATATATTTT. This gives the protein CASSLEGARWGNTIYF.

The chain couples TRBV7-6 to TRBJ1-3; tentative D call: TRBD1 (6 bases). V lost 1 base to trimming and J lost 2 bases, with 9 bases between them. The CDR3 is 15 residues long. The germline V gene encodes CDR1 SGHVS and CDR2 FNYEAQ. The CDR3 DNA reads TGTGCCAGCAGCTTAGTGGGGGCGCCTGGAAACACCATATATTTT. Protein product: CASSLVGAPGNTIYF.

This clonotype came up a few times. Since a much larger clone is just one base distant, this may be a read error. This rearrangement joins TRBV10-2 to TRBJ2-7; 7 bases fit TRBD1. V dropped 7 bases and J dropped 3; count of bases not matched to a gene: 6. The CDR3 loop spans 13 amino acids. Per the germline V gene, CDR1 is WSHSY and CDR2 is SAAADI. The CDR3 region is CASIPGQNYEQYF. In nucleotides, the CDR3 is TGCGCCAGCATACCGGGACAGAACTACGAGCAGTACTTC.

The chain links TRBV11-2 to TRBJ1-1; weak D call: TRBD1 (6 bases). Germline CDR1 SGHAT, CDR2 FQNNGV. The CDR3 totals 13 residues. The CDR3 region has the DNA TGTACCGGCAGCGTGGACAGGAACACTGAAGCTTTCTTT. Translating gives CTGSVDRNTEAFF.

A note on this clonotype: With a much larger clone just one base away, this may be a read error. CDR3 nucleotide sequence: TGTGCCAGCAGCCAAGGCCGGGACACCATCTATGGCTACATCTTC. Protein product: CASSQGRDTIYGYIF. The chain combines TRBV4-2 with TRBJ1-2, with a tentative D call TRBD1 (6 bases). The CDR3 covers 15 residues. CDR1 LGHNA and CDR2 YNFKEQ come from the germline V gene.

The count of this clonotype is one. At one of its ends the junction is not consistent with the germline gene, which may arise from a read error. The chain employs TRBV11-2 and TRBJ2-2, with D perhaps being TRBD1 or TRBD2 (5 bases each). Germline CDR1 and CDR2: SGHAT and FQNNGV. CDR3 size: 15 residues. Here the CDR3 DNA reads TGTGCCAGCAGCCCCATGGGGCGCGGCACCGGGGAGCTGTTGTTT. Its translation: CASSPMGRGTGELLF.

On this clonotype itself: It may be a read error: a sequence one base away is much more abundant. The genes are TRBV6-2 or TRBV6-3 and TRBJ2-7; D is perhaps TRBD1 or TRBD2 (5 bases each). The CDR3 has 14 amino acids. From germline, CDR1 is MNHEY and CDR2 SVGEGT. DNA for the CDR3: TGTGCCAGCAGTGACGCAGGGTTAGACTACGAGCGGTACTTC. Encoded protein: CASSDAGLDYERYF.

This clonotype was seen a single time. An end of the junction does not agree with germline; a read error may underlie this. This chain connects TRBV11-2 to TRBJ1-2; weak D call: TRBD1 (5 bases). Germline assignment: CDR1 SGHAT and CDR2 FQNNGV. The CDR3 extends over 15 amino acids. CDR3 nucleotides: TGTGCCAGCAGCTTAGGATCTGGGACGGGCTATGACTACACCTTC. Translated, it gives CASSLGSGTGYDYTF.

This clonotype occurred a few times. It is likely a read error, because the conserved phenylalanine at the end of the CDR3 is missing. J is TRBJ2-2 and V is TRBV10-1, with D maybe TRBD2 (6 bases). V was trimmed by 3 bases and J by 1 base, leaving 9 bases between them. CDR1 is WNHNN, CDR2 SYGVQD, per germline (reference sequence). This CDR3 comprises 15 residues. Here the CDR3 DNA reads TGCGCCAGCAGTGATAGTAGCGGGAACACCGGGGAGCTGTTTCTT. Amino acids: CASSDSSGNTGELFL.

Notes on this clonotype: Germline is not matched at one junction end, which may reflect a read error. This chain uses TRBV28 with TRBJ1-5, with a possible D match to TRBD1 (5 bases). Germline CDR1 MDHEN, CDR2 SYDVKM. This CDR3 contains 15 residues. The CDR3 sequence is CASSFGGFSNQSQHF. The CDR3 nucleotides are TGTGCCAGCAGTTTTGGGGGTTTTAGCAATCAGTCCCAGCATTTT.

In regard to this clonotype: One end of the junction is discordant with germline, which a read error may explain. The rearrangement links TRBV6-5 to TRBJ2-2; D might be TRBD2 (7 bases). The CDR3 is 13 residues long. Looked up from germline, CDR1 is MNHEY and CDR2 is SVGAGI. CDR3 sequence (DNA): TGTGCCAGCAGAACAAGGGGGGGCGGGGAGTTGTTTTTT. Its protein product is CASRTRGGGELFF.

The V call is TRBV11-2, the J call TRBJ2-7, with 7 bases matching TRBD1. Germline V CDR1 and CDR2: SGHAT, FQNNGV. V trimming: 5 bases; J trimming: 4 bases; junction bases outside the gene matches: 11. The CDR3 has 15 amino acids. CDR3 region: CASSDHDRDEYEQYF. The CDR3 nucleotides read TGTGCCAGCAGCGACCATGACAGGGACGAATACGAGCAGTACTTC.

The chain links TRBV20-1 to TRBJ1-3; weak D call: TRBD1 (6 bases). This CDR3 is built from 15 residues. V was shortened by 3 bases and J by 0 bases, with 12 bases between the two germline ends. Germline assignment: CDR1 DFQATT and CDR2 SNEGSKA (reference sequence). In nucleotides, the CDR3 is TGCAGTGCTAGGGCGGACAGCCTCTCTGGAAACACCATATATTTT. It translates to CSARADSLSGNTIYF.

Regarding this clonotype: The final CDR3 position lacks the conserved phenylalanine or tryptophan, pointing to a likely read error. V gene TRBV11-2 combines with J gene TRBJ2-3; 11 bases line up with TRBD2. The CDR3 sequence is 14 residues long. Looked up from germline, CDR1 is SGHAT and CDR2 is FQNNGV. The CDR3 protein is CASSLESSGRSQYS. The CDR3 DNA follows: TGTGCTAGCAGCTTAGAGTCTAGCGGGAGGTCGCAGTATTCT.

With regard to this clonotype: The junction departs from the called germline gene at one end, perhaps through a read error. V gene TRBV11-2 combines with J gene TRBJ2-7; D is possibly TRBD2 (7 bases). There are 16 residues in the CDR3. The germline V gene encodes CDR1 SGHAT and CDR2 FQNNGV. CDR3 DNA sequence: TGCGCCAACAGCTTAGGAGGGGAGCGGGACAACAACGAGCAGTACTTC. Translating gives CANSLGGERDNNEQYF.

This clonotype was observed once. The CDR3 protein is CASSEQEDSNQPQHF. Here the CDR3 DNA reads TGTGCCAGCAGTGAACAGGAGGATAGCAATCAGCCCCAGCATTTT. The V and J genes are TRBV6-1 and TRBJ1-5; D gene unclear. The CDR3 has 15 amino acids. The germline V and J ends were trimmed by 2 bases and 0 bases, with 8 bases remaining between them. Germline V gene data show CDR1 as MNHNS and CDR2 as SASEGT.

V usage is TRBV11-2 and J usage is TRBJ2-1; no firm D call. The CDR3 is 15 amino acids. Trimming pared 5 bases from V and 4 bases from J, leaving 15 bases between. The germline V gene has CDR1 SGHAT and CDR2 FQNNGV. The CDR3 nucleotides are TGTGCCAGCAGCCTTGGTCTATCGGAGTACAATGAGCAGTTCTTC. The encoded protein is CASSLGLSEYNEQFF.

The CDR3 here is CASSIAAAREQFF. The CDR3 region has the DNA TGTGCCAGTAGTATTGCGGCGGCCAGAGAGCAGTTCTTC. This sequence joins TRBV19 and TRBJ2-1; D call uncertain. The CDR3 spans 13 residues. Germline CDR1 LNHDA, CDR2 SQIVND (reference sequence). V was trimmed by 3 bases and J by 10 bases, leaving 13 bases between them.